Listed here is a single T cell receptor beta chain. Its antigen is as yet unknown. Amplification yielded TCR beta CDR3 regions, with RNA transcripts as the source. First-round RT-PCR with HTBI primers amplified the TCR CDR3 region. One entry per CDR3 protein, called by TCRdb with MiXCR from the multiplex PCR reads. The sample has about 720,000 distinct CDR3 sequences, about 16% seen once. Patients between 18 and 65 years old had hyperthyroidism, newly diagnosed and lasting under 2 months. With 1 base removed from V and 3 bases from J, the gap between germline ends came to 4 bases. Germline values: CDR1 SGHDN, CDR2 FVKESK. The CDR3 spans 12 residues. The sample originates from a study of T cells in Graves' hyperthyroidism and ophthalmopathy. Whole-study results and caveats: Model-based prediction identified ophthalmopathy a median 6.5 months prior to its onset.

The origin of this receptor is a man between 18 and 29 years old with Graves' hyperthyroidism. The chain combines TRBV14 with TRBJ2-7; D call uncertain. Specimen: blood. The CDR3 DNA follows: TGTGCCAGCAGCCAAGTTTACTACGAGCAGTACTTC. Translating gives CASSQVYYEQYF.